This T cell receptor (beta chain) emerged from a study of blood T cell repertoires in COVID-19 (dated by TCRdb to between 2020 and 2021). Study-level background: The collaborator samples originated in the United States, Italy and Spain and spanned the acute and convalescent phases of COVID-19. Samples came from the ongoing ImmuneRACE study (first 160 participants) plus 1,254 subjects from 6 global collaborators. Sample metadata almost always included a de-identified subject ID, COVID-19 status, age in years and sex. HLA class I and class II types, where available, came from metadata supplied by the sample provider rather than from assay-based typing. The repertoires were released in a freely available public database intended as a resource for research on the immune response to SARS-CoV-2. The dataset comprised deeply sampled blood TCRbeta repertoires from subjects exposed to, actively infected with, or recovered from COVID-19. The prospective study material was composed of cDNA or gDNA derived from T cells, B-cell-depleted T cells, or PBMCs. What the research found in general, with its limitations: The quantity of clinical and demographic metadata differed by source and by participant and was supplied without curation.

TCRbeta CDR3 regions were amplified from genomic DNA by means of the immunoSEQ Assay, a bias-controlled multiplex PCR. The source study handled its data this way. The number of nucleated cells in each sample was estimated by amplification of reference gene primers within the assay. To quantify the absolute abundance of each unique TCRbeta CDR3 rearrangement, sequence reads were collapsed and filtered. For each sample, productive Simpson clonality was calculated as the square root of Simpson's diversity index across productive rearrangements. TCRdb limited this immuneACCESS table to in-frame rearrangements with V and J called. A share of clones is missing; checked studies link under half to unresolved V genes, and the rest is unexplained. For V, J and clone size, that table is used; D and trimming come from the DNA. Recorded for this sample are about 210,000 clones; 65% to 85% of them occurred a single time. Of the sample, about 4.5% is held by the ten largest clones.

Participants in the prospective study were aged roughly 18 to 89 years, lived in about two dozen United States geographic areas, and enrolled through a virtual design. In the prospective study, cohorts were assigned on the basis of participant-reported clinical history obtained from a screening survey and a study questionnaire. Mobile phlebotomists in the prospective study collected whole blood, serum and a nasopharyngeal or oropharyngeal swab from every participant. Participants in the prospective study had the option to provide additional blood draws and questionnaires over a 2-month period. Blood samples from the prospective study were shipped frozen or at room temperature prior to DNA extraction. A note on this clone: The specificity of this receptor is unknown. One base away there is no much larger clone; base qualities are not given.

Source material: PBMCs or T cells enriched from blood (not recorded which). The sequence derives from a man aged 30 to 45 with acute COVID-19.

The CDR3 protein: CSVVWGDTEAFF. Read as DNA, the sequence is TGCAGCGTTGTATGGGGAGACACTGAAGCTTTCTTT. The chain joins TRBV29-1 to TRBJ1-1; the D gene remains uncertain. The CDR3 contains 12 residues, cysteine and phenylalanine counted. CDR3 DNA only is kept here, 36 bases in frame from base 1. CDR1 SQVTM and CDR2 ANQGSEA were looked up in the germline V gene. Cut back by 4 bases and 3 bases, the V and J ends lie 9 bases apart.